This TCR beta chain originates from a study of T cell responses to AZD1222 COVID-19 vaccine. Study-wide points: Targeting of unmutated variant regions was reportedly seen in nearly half of spike-specific TCRs.

TCRdb's copy holds only in-frame clones and misses some; the assay was immunoSEQ multiplex PCR. The data show about 150,000 clones, roughly nine tenths seen once. The V gene's germline CDR1 is MNHEY and CDR2 SVGAGI. The CDR3 sequence is 14 residues long. J lost 0 bases, V lost 7 bases, and 1 base had no gene match. This clone was seen a single time. Its antigen is not known. The sample consisted of peripheral blood, taken on day 0 of AZD1222 vaccination. The receptor comes from an adult in good health. The chain carries TRBV6-5 and TRBJ2-2; TRBD2 aligns across 8 bases. The CDR3 loop reads CASTGGSNTGELFF. The CDR3 bases are TGTGCCAGCACGGGAGGGTCGAACACCGGGGAGCTGTTTTTT.